Below, 3 T cell receptor beta chains from the same sample are listed, as sequenced in a study of blood T cells in healthy people across ages. Through a sample-barcoded 5' primer and a J-beta primer mix, a second PCR was run for roughly 6 to 12 cycles. Using its own MiXCR run on the 5' RACE reads, TCRdb lists one record per CDR3 protein. The sample records approximately 350,000 distinct CDR3 sequences, roughly half being singletons. Input material: blood. Source of these receptors: a man aged 60 to 75 in good health.

V is TRBV5-1 and J is TRBJ2-7; D is possibly TRBD1 or TRBD2 (6 bases each). There are 13 residues in the CDR3. V lost 4 bases and J 6 bases, leaving 14 bases between the germline ends. Germline-derived CDR1 and CDR2 are SGHRS and YFSETQ. In DNA, the CDR3 is TGCGCCAGCAGCGGTATAGGAGGGGGCGAGCAGTACTTC. The encoded protein is CASSGIGGGEQYF.

The chain couples TRBV27 to TRBJ1-2, with 9 nucleotides matching TRBD1. The V gene's germline CDR1 is MNHEY and CDR2 SMNVEV (reference sequence). The CDR3 runs 14 residues. V lost 5 bases to trimming and J lost 7 bases; unmatched junction nucleotides: 8. The CDR3 nucleotides are TGTGCCAGCAGTCAAACGGGACAGGGTCGTGGCTACACCTTC. Encoded protein: CASSQTGQGRGYTF.

The CDR3 spells CATSEADSYEQYF. In DNA, the CDR3 is TGTGCCACCAGTGAGGCTGACAGCTACGAGCAGTACTTC. The chain is built from TRBV24-1 and TRBJ2-1, with D maybe TRBD1 (5 bases). The last part of the DNA fits TRBJ2-7 better; the J call may be wrong. The CDR3 is 13 residues long. Germline V gives CDR1 KGHDR, CDR2 SFDVKD.